The 29 T cell receptor beta chains presented below share a single source sample, sequenced in a study of blood T cell repertoires in COVID-19. Generated by immunoSEQ multiplex PCR, the TCRdb table keeps only in-frame clones and is missing some. The table shows approximately 400,000 clones, with roughly 80% occurring only once. Sample: peripheral blood. The source is a human donor with acute or convalescent COVID-19. The donor label of this sample is uncertain.

The chain uses TRBV2 and TRBJ2-1, with 8 bases identical to TRBD2. The ends lost 5 bases at V and 4 bases at J; junction bases unmatched: 7. Germline V gives CDR1 SNHLY, CDR2 FYNNEI. CDR3 length: 15 residues. The DNA of the CDR3 is TGTGCCAGCAGTCCTACTAGCGGAGCATACAATGAGCAGTTCTTC. Amino acids: CASSPTSGAYNEQFF.

The DNA for the CDR3 is TGTGCCAGCAGTTTGCGAGGCGGGAACTATGGCTACACCTTC. Amino acid sequence: CASSLRGGNYGYTF. This chain uses TRBV28 with TRBJ1-2; D call uncertain. The CDR3 has 14 residues. V lost 3 bases and J 2 bases, leaving 10 bases between the germline ends. Looked up from germline, CDR1 is MDHEN and CDR2 is SYDVKM.

The chain has TRBV13 and TRBJ2-7; 8 bases match TRBD1. Trimming removed 2 bases from V and 2 bases from J; junction bases left unmatched: 8. This CDR3 comprises 16 residues. CDR1 and CDR2 (germline): PRHDT, FYEKMQ (reference sequence). CDR3 sequence: CASSLSQQGDTYEQYF. As DNA, the CDR3 is TGTGCCAGCAGCTTAAGTCAACAGGGGGACACCTACGAGCAGTACTTC. Supplemented by reference TRBV13 and TRBJ2-7, the full variable domain reads AAGVIQSPRHLIKEKRETATLKCYPIPRHDTVYWYQQGPGQDPQFLISFYEKMQSDKGSIPDRFSAQQFSDYHSELNMSSLELGDSALYFCASSLSQQGDTYEQYFGPGTRLTVT.

The V gene is TRBV5-4, the J gene TRBJ2-7, with D perhaps matching TRBD2 (6 bases). CDR1 SGHNT and CDR2 YYREEE come from the germline V gene (reference sequence). The CDR3 covers 15 residues. V lost 3 bases, J lost 3 bases, and 16 bases lay in between. The CDR3 DNA follows: TGTGCCAGCAGCTCCCCGGGTAGGACTATCTACGAGCAGTACTTC. Its translation: CASSSPGRTIYEQYF.

The chain carries TRBV28 and TRBJ1-6; 9 nucleotides line up with TRBD1. Trimming removed 8 bases from V and 8 bases from J; junction bases left unmatched: 7. This CDR3 is 14 amino acids long. Germline CDR1 and CDR2: MDHEN and SYDVKM. The CDR3 region is CASLNHRGHSPLHF. As DNA, the CDR3 is TGTGCCAGCCTCAACCACAGGGGGCATTCACCCCTCCACTTT.

This chain uses TRBV12-3 or TRBV12-4 with TRBJ2-5; a possible D gene is TRBD1 (6 bases). V was trimmed by 5 bases and J by 6 bases, leaving 13 bases between them. The CDR3 has 13 residues. CDR3 nucleotide sequence: TGTGCCAGCAGTATAACAGGGAAGAAGACCCAGTACTTC. It encodes CASSITGKKTQYF.

The rearrangement links TRBV6-5 to TRBJ2-3; 9 bases map to TRBD1. CDR3 length equals 14 residues. Unmatched junction bases numbered 6, after V lost 5 bases and J lost 6 bases. CDR1 is MNHEY, CDR2 SVGAGI, per germline. The CDR3 sequence: CASSRDRVWDTQYF. The CDR3 nucleotides read TGTGCCAGCAGTCGGGACAGGGTATGGGATACGCAGTATTTT.

The rearrangement joins TRBV5-1 to TRBJ2-3; 10 bases are a match to TRBD2. The germline CDR1 and CDR2 sequences are SGHRS and YFSETQ. Unmatched junction bases numbered 5, after V lost 1 base and J lost 0 bases. The CDR3 has 17 residues. CDR3 region: CASSLRSGGASTDTQYF. DNA of the CDR3: TGCGCCAGCAGCTTGCGGAGCGGGGGGGCTAGCACAGATACGCAGTATTTT.

This clone was detected only once. The V call is TRBV30, the J call TRBJ2-5; 9 positions agree with TRBD1. Germline trimming cut 2 bases from V and 6 bases from J; bases unmatched to any gene: 13. Per germline, CDR1 GTSNPN and CDR2 SVGIG (reference sequence). This CDR3 has 16 residues. CDR3 region: CAWSFPSGTGFQTQYF. The CDR3 nucleotides read TGTGCCTGGAGTTTCCCTTCCGGGACAGGGTTTCAGACCCAGTACTTC.

V and J are TRBV11-2 and TRBJ2-7, with D possibly TRBD1 on 6 matching bases. This CDR3 contains 15 residues. Germline CDR1 SGHAT, CDR2 FQNNGV. Trimming pared 4 bases from V and 2 bases from J, leaving 15 bases between. The CDR3 here is CASSYLSGTTYEQYF. The DNA of the CDR3 is TGTGCCAGCAGCTATCTCTCCGGGACAACCTACGAGCAGTACTTC.

V usage is TRBV28 and J usage is TRBJ1-2; 9 positions agree with TRBD1. Germline CDR1 MDHEN, CDR2 SYDVKM. J was trimmed by 8 bases and V by 7 bases; bases with no gene match: 8. The CDR3 length is 13 residues. The CDR3 DNA is TGTGCCAGCACCGCTGGGACAGGGCGAGGCTACACCTTC. Protein sequence: CASTAGTGRGYTF.

As regards this clone: This specimen includes other DNA sequences encoding the same CDR3. The V gene is TRBV15, the J gene TRBJ2-7; 8 nucleotides agree with TRBD1. The V gene end was trimmed by 0 bases and the J gene end by 5 bases; junction bases not matched to a gene: 9. The CDR3 extends over 16 amino acids. The V gene's germline CDR1 is LNHNV and CDR2 YYDKDF (reference sequence). The CDR3 region is CATSRDRGTGSNEQYF. In DNA, the CDR3 is TGTGCCACCAGCAGAGATAGAGGGACAGGTTCCAACGAGCAGTACTTC.

The rearrangement links TRBV3-1 (or the pseudogene TRBV3-2) to TRBJ1-4; D perhaps matches TRBD1 (5 bases). V lost 0 bases and J 5 bases, leaving 19 bases between the germline ends. The germline CDR1 and CDR2 sequences are LGHDT and YNNKEL (reference sequence). This CDR3 is built from 18 residues. The DNA of the CDR3 is TGTGCCAGCAGCCAAGATCCCAAGATAGGTCGACAGAATGAAAAACTGTTTTTT. Protein product: CASSQDPKIGRQNEKLFF.

The chain employs TRBV11-2 and TRBJ2-7; 12 positions match TRBD2. Germline V CDR1 and CDR2: SGHAT, FQNNGV. Unmatched junction bases numbered 7, after V lost 5 bases and J lost 5 bases. CDR3 length equals 15 residues. CDR3 DNA sequence: TGTGCCAGCAGCGCTCCTAGCGGGGGGGCAGACGAGCAGTACTTC. Protein product: CASSAPSGGADEQYF.

The V and J genes are TRBV5-5 and TRBJ1-5; tentative D call: TRBD1 (5 bases). The V gene's germline CDR1 is SGHKS and CDR2 YYEKEE (reference sequence). Trimming cost V 2 bases and J 2 bases, with 14 bases left between them. The CDR3 extends over 16 amino acids. The CDR3: CASSFRAGSGNQPQHF. The CDR3 coding sequence is TGTGCCAGCAGCTTTAGGGCAGGGTCGGGCAATCAGCCCCAGCATTTT. Combining the CDR3 with reference TRBV5-5 and TRBJ1-5 gives the whole variable domain DAGVTQSPTHLIKTRGQQVTLRCSPISGHKSVSWYQQVLGQGPQFIFQYYEKEERGRGNFPDRFSARQFPNYSSELNVNALLLGDSALYLCASSFRAGSGNQPQHFGDGTRLSIL.

V usage is TRBV6-5 and J usage is TRBJ2-7, with TRBD1 matching over 7 bases. From germline, CDR1 is MNHEY and CDR2 SVGAGI. J was trimmed by 0 bases and V by 7 bases; bases with no gene match: 6. This CDR3 comprises 14 residues. CDR3 residues: CASTLNRGSYEQYF. DNA for the CDR3: TGTGCCAGCACCTTAAACAGGGGCTCCTACGAGCAGTACTTC.

The chain carries TRBV5-1 and TRBJ2-1, with TRBD2 matching 15 bases. V lost 4 bases to trimming and J lost 5 bases; unmatched junction nucleotides: 4. The CDR3 is made up of 16 amino acids. The germline V gene encodes CDR1 SGHRS and CDR2 YFSETQ. CDR3 sequence reads: CASSTGLAGGHNEQFF. The CDR3 nucleotides are TGCGCCAGCAGCACGGGACTAGCGGGGGGCCACAATGAGCAGTTCTTC.

The CDR3 loop reads CASSGLWGSSTEAFF. CDR3 nucleotide sequence: TGTGCCAGCAGCGGCCTATGGGGCTCCAGCACTGAAGCTTTCTTT. This chain joins TRBV7-9 and TRBJ1-1, with D maybe TRBD1 (5 bases). V was clipped by 5 bases and J by 4 bases, with 17 bases between them. Germline V gives CDR1 SEHNR, CDR2 FQNEAQ (reference sequence). The CDR3 totals 15 residues. The full variable domain, completed using reference TRBV7-9 and TRBJ1-1, is DTGVSQNPRHKITKRGQNVTFRCDPISEHNRLYWYRQTLGQGPEFLTYFQNEAQLEKSRLLSDRFSAERPKGSFSTLEIQRTEQGDSAMYLCASSGLWGSSTEAFFGQGTRLTVV.

Points on this clone: Likely a read error: the CDR3 ends without its conserved phenylalanine or tryptophan. Because the CDR3's place on the DNA is in doubt, the DNA is left out and the CDR3 is given as listed by TCRdb. The rearrangement uses TRBV20-1 and TRBJ1-2; the table's D call, TRBD1, has no DNA check behind it. Both ends counted, the CDR3 spans 12 residues. Germline V CDR1 and CDR2: DFQATT, SNEGSKA (reference sequence). The CDR3 loop is CSASGQGLVVRI.

This chain links TRBV12-3 or TRBV12-4 with TRBJ2-2; D might be TRBD1 (6 bases). The germline V and J ends were trimmed by 6 bases and 6 bases, with 11 bases remaining between them. The CDR3 has 13 residues. CDR3 nucleotide sequence: TGTGCCAGCAGAAACAGGGAAGCCGGGGAGCTGTTTTTT. It codes for CASRNREAGELFF.

Turning to this clone: Other nucleotide sequences from this sample produce the same CDR3. V is TRBV19 and J is TRBJ1-5; D might be TRBD1 (6 bases). Between the trimmed V and J ends, which lost 1 base and 5 bases, there was a span of 9 bases. The germline V gene has CDR1 LNHDA and CDR2 SQIVND (reference sequence). The CDR3 runs 14 residues. DNA of the CDR3: TGTGCCAGTAGTATAGTAGCAGGGGATCAGCCCCAGCATTTT. Protein product: CASSIVAGDQPQHF. The variable domain in full, with the rest retrieved from reference TRBV19 and TRBJ1-5, is DGGITQSPKYLFRKEGQNVTLSCEQNLNHDAMYWYRQDPGQGLRLIYYSQIVNDFQKGDIAEGYSVSREKKESFPLTVTSAQKNPTAFYLCASSIVAGDQPQHFGDGTRLSIL.

CDR3 protein: CASSRYSTGAFNQPQHF. The DNA of the CDR3 is TGTGCCAGCAGCCGCTACTCGACAGGGGCGTTCAATCAGCCCCAGCATTTT. The chain recombines TRBV6-2 or TRBV6-3 with TRBJ1-5, with 8 positions matching TRBD1. V lost 6 bases, J lost 3 bases, and 13 bases stayed unmatched. The CDR3 length is 17 residues. CDR1 is MNHEY and CDR2 is SVGEGT in the germline V gene.

This clone appeared many times. This sequence joins TRBV6-4 and TRBJ2-1, with 11 bases identical to TRBD2. CDR3 length: 15 amino acids. V shed 2 bases and J 6 bases; nucleotides not matched to a gene: 3. Germline V gives CDR1 MRHNA, CDR2 SNTAGT. CDR3 protein: CASSDNSGGGNEQFF. The CDR3 coding sequence is TGTGCCAGCAGTGACAATAGCGGGGGGGGCAATGAGCAGTTCTTC.

The J gene is TRBJ1-3, the V gene TRBV30, with D possibly being TRBD1 (6 bases). The CDR3 has 14 amino acids. Trimming cost V 3 bases and J 2 bases, with 11 bases left between them. Germline V gives CDR1 GTSNPN, CDR2 SVGIG (reference sequence). The CDR3: CAWSTGSAGNTIYF. CDR3 DNA sequence: TGTGCCTGGAGCACAGGGTCGGCTGGAAACACCATATATTTT.

In regard to this clone: The identical CDR3 is also encoded by other nucleotide sequences in the sample. V and J are TRBV5-1 and TRBJ2-3; TRBD1 aligns across 7 bases. The CDR3 has 14 residues. V gave up 2 bases and J gave up 1 base; unmatched junction bases: 1. Germline values: CDR1 SGHRS, CDR2 YFSETQ. This CDR3 reads CASSLQGRTDTQYF. The CDR3 region has the DNA TGCGCCAGCAGCTTACAGGGGCGCACAGATACGCAGTATTTT.

This clone was seen just once. The rearrangement joins TRBV6-6 to TRBJ1-1; D call uncertain. The CDR3 has 15 amino acids. Germline loops: CDR1 MNHNY, CDR2 SVGAGI (reference sequence). Between the trimmed V and J ends, which lost 8 bases and 0 bases, there was a span of 16 bases. CDR3 DNA sequence: TGTGCCAGCCTGGAGCGAGGGCAGATGAACACTGAAGCTTTCTTT. Translating it yields CASLERGQMNTEAFF.

J is TRBJ1-1 and V is TRBV5-4; D is undetermined. The CDR3 contains 15 residues. CDR1 SGHNT and CDR2 YYREEE come from the germline V gene (reference sequence). V was clipped by 5 bases and J by 1 base, with 15 bases between them. The CDR3 DNA is TGTGCCAGCAGACCAGACAATAATCGGAACACTGAAGCTTTCTTT. Protein product: CASRPDNNRNTEAFF.

This chain uses TRBV7-9 with TRBJ1-1, with 7 bases fitting TRBD1. CDR3 length: 15 residues. The germline CDR1 and CDR2 sequences are SEHNR and FQNEAQ (reference sequence). V shed 5 bases, J shed 3 bases, and the junction held 9 bases outside the gene matches. The CDR3 region is CASSPQQGMDTEAFF. The CDR3 DNA sequence: TGTGCCAGCAGCCCGCAACAGGGGATGGACACTGAAGCTTTCTTT.

The J gene is TRBJ1-5, the V gene TRBV24-1, with D possibly TRBD1 on 5 matching bases. Germline V gives CDR1 KGHDR, CDR2 SFDVKD. This CDR3 region has 15 residues. V was cut by 3 bases and J by 2 bases, with 10 bases left in between. The CDR3 is CATSDPRQRNQPQHF. The CDR3 DNA reads TGTGCCACCAGTGATCCTCGACAGCGCAATCAGCCCCAGCATTTT.